The 8 T cell receptor beta chains below were found in one sample sequenced in a study of blood T cell repertoires in COVID-19. Assay: immunoSEQ multiplex PCR; the TCRdb copy retains only in-frame clones and omits some. The data contain 250,000 to 350,000 clones, 87% of them singletons. Sequencing was carried out using peripheral blood. The receptors derive from a man younger than 35 with active or convalescent COVID-19.

This rearrangement joins TRBV15 to TRBJ2-7; 7 nucleotides agree with TRBD1. J gave up 4 bases and V 1 base, and 4 bases lay outside the gene matches. The CDR3 sequence is 14 residues long. Looked up from germline, CDR1 is LNHNV and CDR2 is YYDKDF (reference sequence). DNA for the CDR3: TGTGCCACCAGCAGAGCAGGGGGTGAATACGAGCAGTACTTC. It codes for CATSRAGGEYEQYF. Using reference TRBV15 and TRBJ2-7 for the parts outside the CDR3, the full variable domain is DAMVIQNPRYQVTQFGKPVTLSCSQTLNHNVMYWYQQKSSQAPKLLFHYYDKDFNNEADTPDNFQSRRPNTSFCFLDIRSPGLGDTAMYLCATSRAGGEYEQYFGPGTRLTVT.

The V gene is TRBV15, the J gene TRBJ1-1, with 7 bases that match TRBD1. The CDR3 covers 18 residues. The ends lost 0 bases at V and 0 bases at J; junction bases unmatched: 10. CDR1 LNHNV and CDR2 YYDKDF come from the germline V gene (reference sequence). CDR3 residues: CATSRDNPWRGLNTEAFF. The CDR3 DNA is TGTGCCACCAGCAGAGATAACCCCTGGAGGGGGCTGAACACTGAAGCTTTCTTT.

The V call is TRBV7-8, the J call TRBJ2-3; D is possibly TRBD2 (6 bases). Trimming shortened V by 0 bases and J by 0 bases, and 10 bases separated the two germline ends. Germline-derived CDR1 and CDR2 are SGHVS and FQNEAQ. The CDR3 has 16 residues. CDR3 sequence: CASSLALAESTDTQYF. The CDR3 DNA reads as TGTGCCAGCAGCTTAGCATTAGCGGAAAGCACAGATACGCAGTATTTT.

The chain uses TRBV5-1 and TRBJ2-1, with a possible D match to TRBD1 (5 bases). The germline gives CDR1 SGHRS, CDR2 YFSETQ. V was trimmed by 4 bases and J by 6 bases, leaving 14 bases between them. This CDR3 spans 14 amino acids. CDR3 amino acids: CASSRGDRPNEQFF. The DNA for the CDR3 is TGCGCCAGCAGCCGAGGTGACAGACCCAATGAGCAGTTCTTC.

The V gene is TRBV5-4, the J gene TRBJ2-7; 9 bases align to TRBD1. Germline trimming cut 3 bases from V and 4 bases from J; bases unmatched to any gene: 2. The length of the CDR3 is 13 residues. Germline CDR1 and CDR2: SGHNT and YYREEE (reference sequence). Written as DNA, the CDR3 is TGTGCCAGCAGCTGGGACAGGGCGTACGAGCAGTACTTC. Its translation is CASSWDRAYEQYF. The complete variable domain, with remaining parts taken from reference TRBV5-4 and TRBJ2-7, reads ETGVTQSPTHLIKTRGQQVTLRCSSQSGHNTVSWYQQALGQGPQFIFQYYREEENGRGNFPPRFSGLQFPNYSSELNVNALELDDSALYLCASSWDRAYEQYFGPGTRLTVT.

This clone has just one count. This sequence joins TRBV7-3 and TRBJ2-1; a possible D gene is TRBD2 (6 bases). Germline CDR1 SGHTA, CDR2 FQGTGA. CDR3 length equals 21 residues. V was shortened by 5 bases and J by 0 bases, with 29 bases between the two germline ends. The CDR3 region has the DNA TGTGCCAGCAGCCTTGGGCCCCCGGAGGGGCCTCTAGGGAGCTCCTACAATGAGCAGTTCTTC. Its protein is CASSLGPPEGPLGSSYNEQFF.

In DNA form, the CDR3 reads TGTGCCAGCAGCTACGGGGGAACCGGGGAGCTGTTTTTT. This codes for CASSYGGTGELFF. The chain employs TRBV9 and TRBJ2-2; tentatively, D is TRBD2 (6 bases). Germline V gene lookup returns CDR1 SGDLS and CDR2 YYNGEE. The CDR3 runs 13 residues. The ends were cut back, 4 bases at V and 5 bases at J, with 9 bases in the middle.

The chain employs TRBV9 and TRBJ1-1; a weak D match, TRBD1 (5 bases). The V end lost 6 bases, the J end lost 4 bases, and 16 bases lay between the germline ends. Germline V CDR1 and CDR2: SGDLS, YYNGEE. The CDR3 is made up of 14 amino acids. CDR3 in amino acids: CASNGKGSSTEAFF. The CDR3 coding sequence is TGTGCCAGCAATGGGAAGGGGTCCTCCACTGAAGCTTTCTTT.